This TCR beta chain was recorded in a study of blood T cell repertoires in COVID-19. Study overall: Samples taken during acute and convalescent COVID-19 were collected in the United States, Italy and Spain. T cells, B-cell-depleted T cells, or PBMCs supplied cDNA or gDNA.

Deletions cut 4 bases from V and 4 bases from J, with 18 bases between. In germline, CDR1 is MGHDK, CDR2 SYGVNS. The CDR3 length is 16 residues. This clone was detected a few times. TCRdb's copy holds only in-frame clones and misses some; the assay was immunoSEQ multiplex PCR. The sample holds about 16,000 clones, about 81% seen once. The sequence came from a man in his sixties with acute or convalescent COVID-19. V is TRBV25-1 and J is TRBJ2-3, with a possible D match to TRBD2 (5 bases). The sequenced material came from peripheral blood. The CDR3 bases are TGTGCCAGCAGTGGGACTGGCTGGGTTTATCCAGATACGCAGTATTTT. Translation: CASSGTGWVYPDTQYF.